The rows below give T cell receptor beta chains drawn from one sample of a study of T cells in Graves' hyperthyroidism and ophthalmopathy. A single record per CDR3 protein comes from TCRdb applying MiXCR to the multiplex PCR reads. The sample has fewer than 500,000 distinct CDR3 sequences, approximately 13% seen once. The sequenced material came from blood. Receptors originate from a man aged 25-45 years with Graves' hyperthyroidism that later progressed to Graves' ophthalmopathy. CDR3s include the opening cysteine and the closing phenylalanine or tryptophan. The D gene is left open where the match is weak. Clone sizes are given selectively: once, few, many, or a class where the clone is expanded.

v_gene: TRBV20-1; d_gene: TRBD1; abundance: many; j_gene: TRBJ1-4; CDR3nt: TGCAGTGCTTTGGACAGGGGGCAATCTAATGAAAAACTGTTTTTT; CDR3aa: CSALDRGQSNEKLFF
v_gene: TRBV28; d_gene: TRBD1; abundance: many; j_gene: TRBJ1-2; CDR3nt: TGTGCCAGCAGTATCACACAGGGGGCTGGCTACACCTTC; CDR3aa: CASSITQGAGYTF
v_gene: TRBV30; d_gene: -; abundance: many; j_gene: TRBJ1-4; CDR3nt: TGTGCCTGGAGTGTGTTTGAAAAACTGTTTTTT; CDR3aa: CAWSVFEKLFF
v_gene: TRBV5-4; d_gene: TRBD2; abundance: -; j_gene: TRBJ2-5; CDR3nt: TGTGCCAGCAGCTCCGGCCTGGGGGCGGGGGGACGGGAGACCCAGTACTTC; CDR3aa: CASSSGLGAGGRETQYF
v_gene: TRBV6-5; d_gene: -; abundance: few; j_gene: TRBJ1-1; CDR3nt: TGTGCCAGCAGTTACAAGGCAGGGACAAGGACTGAAGCTTTCTTT; CDR3aa: CASSYKAGTRTEAFF
v_gene: TRBV18; d_gene: -; abundance: once; j_gene: TRBJ2-7; CDR3nt: TGTGCCAGCTCACCCCCGGTTATTCCCTACGAGCAGTACTTC; CDR3aa: CASSPPVIPYEQYF
v_gene: TRBV12-3/TRBV12-4; d_gene: TRBD1; abundance: many; j_gene: TRBJ1-6; CDR3nt: TGTGCCAGCAGTTTAGGAGGTATCAGGGGGCGAAATTCACCCCTCCACTTT; CDR3aa: CASSLGGIRGRNSPLHF
v_gene: TRBV3-1; d_gene: -; abundance: many; j_gene: TRBJ2-1; CDR3nt: TGTGCCAGCAGCCAAGTTCGCCAGGCGGATGAGCAGTTCTTC; CDR3aa: CASSQVRQADEQFF
v_gene: TRBV12-3/TRBV12-4; d_gene: TRBD1; abundance: few; j_gene: TRBJ1-5; CDR3nt: TGTGCCAGCCGCTTTCCAGGGGGTAATCAGCCCCAGCATTTT; CDR3aa: CASRFPGGNQPQHF
v_gene: TRBV7-8; d_gene: -; abundance: many; j_gene: TRBJ1-5; CDR3nt: TGTGCCAGCAGCCCCGAGCCACCAAACAGGGATAATCAGCCCCAGCATTTT; CDR3aa: CASSPEPPNRDNQPQHF
v_gene: TRBV18; d_gene: TRBD1; abundance: many; j_gene: TRBJ2-5; CDR3nt: TGTGCCAGCAGTCCCGGACAGGGGGAGACCCAGTACTTC; CDR3aa: CASSPGQGETQYF
v_gene: TRBV15; d_gene: TRBD1; abundance: -; j_gene: TRBJ1-1; CDR3nt: TGTGCCACCAGCACGACAGGGTATTTAACTGAAGCTTTCTTT; CDR3aa: CATSTTGYLTEAFF
v_gene: TRBV7-6; d_gene: TRBD2; abundance: many; j_gene: TRBJ2-7; CDR3nt: TGTGCCAGCAGCCCCGGACTAGCGGGGAAGTACGAGCAGTACTTC; CDR3aa: CASSPGLAGKYEQYF
v_gene: TRBV4-1; d_gene: -; abundance: -; j_gene: TRBJ2-1; CDR3nt: TGCGCCAGCAGCCAATTTTCCGTGTCCCCAGCGTACTCCTACAATGAGCAGTTCTTC; CDR3aa: CASSQFSVSPAYSYNEQFF
v_gene: TRBV6-1; d_gene: TRBD1; abundance: -; j_gene: TRBJ1-2; CDR3nt: TGTGCCAGCAGGTTGCGGACAGGACAATCTTATGGCTACACCTTC; CDR3aa: CASRLRTGQSYGYTF
v_gene: TRBV20-1; d_gene: -; abundance: -; j_gene: TRBJ2-1; CDR3nt: TGCAGTGCTAGAGAAGTTAGTGCGGGGTGGAATGAGCAGTTCTTC; CDR3aa: CSAREVSAGWNEQFF
v_gene: TRBV15; d_gene: TRBD1; abundance: many; j_gene: TRBJ1-5; CDR3nt: TGTGCCACCAGCAGAGAAGGGGGCGTCCGCAATCAGCCCCAGCATTTT; CDR3aa: CATSREGGVRNQPQHF
v_gene: TRBV29-1; d_gene: TRBD1; abundance: few; j_gene: TRBJ2-5; CDR3nt: TGCAGCGTTGAAGGGGACAGGGGGGAGACCCAGTACTTC; CDR3aa: CSVEGDRGETQYF
v_gene: TRBV7-9; d_gene: -; abundance: few; j_gene: TRBJ1-6; CDR3nt: TGTGCCAGCAGCAGCAAAGGGTCCTATAATTCACCCCTCCACTTT; CDR3aa: CASSSKGSYNSPLHF
v_gene: TRBV6-6; d_gene: -; abundance: many; j_gene: TRBJ1-3; CDR3nt: TGTGCCAGCAGTTACTCGATCATGTACATTTACTCTGGAAACACCATATATTTT; CDR3aa: CASSYSIMYIYSGNTIYF
v_gene: TRBV28; d_gene: TRBD1; abundance: -; j_gene: TRBJ1-5; CDR3nt: TGTGCCAGCAGTCCCCGGACAGGGGTTAGGGGCAATCAGCCCCAGCATTTT; CDR3aa: CASSPRTGVRGNQPQHF
v_gene: TRBV6-1; d_gene: -; abundance: many; j_gene: TRBJ2-7; CDR3nt: TGTGCCAGCAGTAGACGGGTCGACGAGCAGTACTTC; CDR3aa: CASSRRVDEQYF
v_gene: TRBV7-6; d_gene: -; abundance: -; j_gene: TRBJ2-7; CDR3nt: TGTGCCAGCAGCTTAGCGGGGGGCAGTGAAACCTACGAGCAGTACTTC; CDR3aa: CASSLAGGSETYEQYF
v_gene: TRBV11-3; d_gene: -; abundance: -; j_gene: TRBJ2-5; CDR3nt: TGTGCCAGCAGCCAGGCGGCAAAGCGGTTGGGAGAGACCCAGTACTTC; CDR3aa: CASSQAAKRLGETQYF
v_gene: TRBV9; d_gene: -; abundance: -; j_gene: TRBJ1-1; CDR3nt: TGTGCCAGCAGCCCCCGTGGGGGCTCTAGTGAAGCTTTCTTT; CDR3aa: CASSPRGGSSEAFF
v_gene: TRBV7-2; d_gene: TRBD2; abundance: few; j_gene: TRBJ2-1; CDR3nt: TGTGCCAGCAGTAGACTAGCGGGGGGCCACGATGAGCAGTTCTTC; CDR3aa: CASSRLAGGHDEQFF
v_gene: TRBV5-1; d_gene: TRBD1; abundance: few; j_gene: TRBJ2-1; CDR3nt: TGCGCCAGCAGCTTGAGGGGGCAGGAAATAGATGAGCAGTTCTTC; CDR3aa: CASSLRGQEIDEQFF
v_gene: TRBV24-1; d_gene: -; abundance: many; j_gene: TRBJ2-2; CDR3nt: TGTGCCACCAGTGACCGCGGGACGGCGAACACCGGGGAGCTGTTTTTT; CDR3aa: CATSDRGTANTGELFF
v_gene: TRBV19; d_gene: -; abundance: -; j_gene: TRBJ1-5; CDR3nt: TGTGCCAGTAGTATAGGGGCCACGACCAATCAGCCCCAGCATTTT; CDR3aa: CASSIGATTNQPQHF
v_gene: TRBV11-2; d_gene: TRBD1; abundance: many; j_gene: TRBJ2-7; CDR3nt: TGTGCCAGCAGCATTGGACAGGGGGCTTACGAGCAGTACTTC; CDR3aa: CASSIGQGAYEQYF
v_gene: TRBV6-5; d_gene: -; abundance: few; j_gene: TRBJ2-7; CDR3nt: TGTGCCAGCAGTTACGGCAGGGTCTACGAGCAGTACTTC; CDR3aa: CASSYGRVYEQYF
v_gene: TRBV11-2; d_gene: -; abundance: many; j_gene: TRBJ1-1; CDR3nt: TGTGCCAGCAGCTCCATCCTGAACACTGAAGCTTTCTTT; CDR3aa: CASSSILNTEAFF
v_gene: TRBV11-3; d_gene: TRBD1; abundance: many; j_gene: TRBJ1-1; CDR3nt: TGTGCCAGCACCGTTCGGGACAGGGGTGAAGCTTTCTTT; CDR3aa: CASTVRDRGEAFF
v_gene: TRBV24-1; d_gene: TRBD1; abundance: -; j_gene: TRBJ1-6; CDR3nt: TGTGCCACCAGTGACCCCGGGACAGGAGATAATTCACCCCTCCACTTT; CDR3aa: CATSDPGTGDNSPLHF
v_gene: TRBV18; d_gene: -; abundance: many; j_gene: TRBJ1-1; CDR3nt: TGTGCCAGCTCACTTGGACTTTTAATGAACACTGAAGCTTTCTTT; CDR3aa: CASSLGLLMNTEAFF
v_gene: TRBV5-1; d_gene: TRBD2; abundance: -; j_gene: TRBJ2-3; CDR3nt: TGCGCCAGCAGCCCCTTGGGGGTAGCGGGGGTTAGTGCAGATACGCAGTATTTT; CDR3aa: CASSPLGVAGVSADTQYF
v_gene: TRBV4-1; d_gene: -; abundance: -; j_gene: TRBJ1-5; CDR3nt: TGCGCCAGCAGCCACCGGGACACCAAAATTTGGCCCCAGCATTTT; CDR3aa: CASSHRDTKIWPQHF
v_gene: TRBV7-9; d_gene: -; abundance: -; j_gene: TRBJ1-2; CDR3nt: TGTGCCAGCAGCTTAGGAGGGCAGTTTCTCGACTACACCTTC; CDR3aa: CASSLGGQFLDYTF
v_gene: TRBV5-6; d_gene: TRBD1; abundance: few; j_gene: TRBJ2-5; CDR3nt: TGTGCCAGCAGCTCGGGACAGTATGAGACCCAGTACTTC; CDR3aa: CASSSGQYETQYF
v_gene: TRBV7-9; d_gene: -; abundance: -; j_gene: TRBJ2-3; CDR3nt: TGTGCCAGCAGCCCCGCGCTAACAGATACGCAGTATTTT; CDR3aa: CASSPALTDTQYF
v_gene: TRBV27; d_gene: TRBD1; abundance: few; j_gene: TRBJ2-1; CDR3nt: TGTGCCAGCAGCCGGACAGGGAATTACAATGAGCAGTTCTTC; CDR3aa: CASSRTGNYNEQFF
v_gene: TRBV4-2; d_gene: -; abundance: -; j_gene: TRBJ2-2; CDR3nt: TGTGCCAGCAGCCGCCCCGGGACAACGAACACCGGGGAGCTGTTTTTT; CDR3aa: CASSRPGTTNTGELFF
v_gene: TRBV5-1; d_gene: -; abundance: many; j_gene: TRBJ1-4; CDR3nt: TGCGCCAGCAGCCCTTGGAGGGGGGCGGAAGAAAAACTGTTTTTT; CDR3aa: CASSPWRGAEEKLFF
v_gene: TRBV25-1; d_gene: -; abundance: once; j_gene: TRBJ1-6; CDR3nt: TGTGCCAGCAGAGACAGACTTAATTCACCCCTCCACTTT; CDR3aa: CASRDRLNSPLHF
v_gene: TRBV10-2; d_gene: -; abundance: many; j_gene: TRBJ2-7; CDR3nt: TGCGCCAGCAGAAACCATGGGGCAGAAACCTACGAGCAGTACTTC; CDR3aa: CASRNHGAETYEQYF
v_gene: TRBV7-9; d_gene: TRBD2; abundance: many; j_gene: TRBJ2-1; CDR3nt: TGTGCCAGCAGCTTTTTGGGGGGGACCTTCTACAATGAGCAGTTCTTC; CDR3aa: CASSFLGGTFYNEQFF